This record covers a single TCR beta chain. Its antigen is undetermined. The entry originates in a study of glioma-infiltrating T cells after dendritic cell vaccination. Study-level background: Three intradermal dendritic cell vaccine injections were given every two weeks.

Study conclusions and caveats: TCR clonality showed no direct relationship with survival.

CDR3 length: 17 amino acids. Germline V gives CDR1 SGHNT, CDR2 YENEEA. V was pared by 2 bases and J by 5 bases, with 8 bases of the junction left unmatched. Documented time point: after dendritic cell vaccination, including at tumor progression/relapse. Before vaccination, two weeks after the third vaccination, and at progression, PBMC were collected. Up to 2 ug genomic DNA was used for TCRB CDR3 amplification. Measured with immunoSEQ multiplex PCR; TCRdb has only the in-frame clones, and not every one. The table has 99,000 or so clones, nearly 90% seen once. Sequencing was performed on blood, taken after dendritic cell vaccination. The chain has TRBV11-3 and TRBJ2-1, with 11 bases that match TRBD1. The receptor comes from a human donor with glioblastoma. CDR3 nucleotides: TGTGCCAGCAGCTTACAGCCCCCGGGACAGGGGGACAATGAGCAGTTCTTC. It specifies CASSLQPPGQGDNEQFF.